Each of the 3 T cell receptor beta chains below was sequenced from the same sample in a study of T cells in localized non-small cell lung cancer. Repertoires were generated with immunoSEQ multiplex PCR, while TCRdb's copy carries only in-frame clones and drops some. Of about 34,000 clones in the sample, roughly 78% were seen once. The starting material was peripheral blood, obtained before any cancer treatment. These receptors all come from a male donor aged 60 or older with stage II squamous cell lung carcinoma.

The V gene is TRBV5-1, the J gene TRBJ1-4; TRBD1 is a possible D gene (6 bases). V lost 4 bases to trimming and J lost 8 bases, with 18 bases between them. CDR3 length: 15 residues. Germline CDR1 is SGHRS and CDR2 is YFSETQ. CDR3 amino acids: CASSTGQPTWEKLFF. CDR3 in DNA: TGCGCCAGCAGCACCGGACAGCCTACTTGGGAAAAACTGTTTTTT.

In this sample, this clone turned up a few times. This CDR3 is also generated by other DNA sequences in the sample. This rearrangement joins TRBV10-2 to TRBJ2-2; D is undetermined. CDR1 and CDR2 (germline): WSHSY, SAAADI. The CDR3 sequence is 15 residues long. The V and J ends lost 7 bases and 2 bases respectively, with 14 bases between them. The CDR3 here is CASTSLEANTGELFF. CDR3 DNA: TGCGCCAGCACGAGCCTTGAAGCTAACACCGGGGAGCTGTTTTTT.

This chain links TRBV6-1 with TRBJ2-7; either TRBD1 or TRBD2 may supply D (7 bases each). CDR1 and CDR2 (germline): MNHNS, SASEGT. The CDR3 spans 15 residues. The germline V and J ends were trimmed by 0 bases and 4 bases, with 13 bases remaining between them. The CDR3 nucleotides read TGTGCCAGCAGTGAAGCATTCCAGGGGGGGTACGAGCAGTACTTC. Translating it yields CASSEAFQGGYEQYF.